This TCR beta chain was observed in a study of cytomegalovirus exposure and HLA in healthy donors. The germline V gene has CDR1 SGHNT and CDR2 YYREEE (reference sequence). There are 15 residues in the CDR3. Trimming took 4 bases from V and 3 from J; bases not matched to a gene: 4. The PCR had 60 Vbeta and 13 Jbeta primers. The assay was immunoSEQ multiplex PCR, and TCRdb's table has in-frame clones only and misses some. The top ten hold approximately 10% of the sample, which has 100,000 or so clones, 81% seen once. The study's findings and limits: Most TCR sequences were rare, but some public TCRs occurred in many donors.

In its sample, this clone was seen a few times. Its matching antigen is unknown. This rearrangement joins TRBV5-4 to TRBJ2-7; the match to TRBD2 covers 13 bases. The TCR sequence derives from a human donor in good health. What was sequenced was PBMCs. CDR3 region: CASSTGLAGDYEQYF. In DNA form, the CDR3 reads TGTGCCAGCAGCACCGGACTAGCGGGGGACTACGAGCAGTACTTC.